This TCR beta chain was observed in a study of blood T cell repertoires in COVID-19. Seattle researchers signed up patients amid active infection and tracked them longitudinally. Original data processing: Cell counts per sample came from amplifying reference gene primers. Measured with immunoSEQ multiplex PCR; TCRdb has only the in-frame clones, and not every one. V and J calls and clone size are those listed in that table; D and trimming were worked out from the DNA. The table lists around 290,000 clones, 80% to 90% of them singletons. The V gene end was trimmed by 5 bases and the J gene end by 4 bases; junction bases not matched to a gene: 4. Germline CDR1 GTSNPN, CDR2 SVGIG (reference sequence). The CDR3 totals 14 residues.

Material: peripheral blood. This TCR was sampled from a woman between 70 and 85 years old with COVID-19, enrolled during active disease. This chain joins TRBV30 and TRBJ2-2, with 10 bases identical to TRBD1. Written as DNA, the CDR3 is TGTGCCTGGGGGAGGACAGGGGGCACCGGGGAGCTGTTTTTT. Translated: CAWGRTGGTGELFF.